This is a list of T cell receptor beta chains from one sample in a study of cytomegalovirus exposure and HLA in healthy donors. Profiling relied on immunoSEQ multiplex PCR, and the TCRdb table lists in-frame clones only, not all of them. The sample lists over 120,000 clones, roughly 80% seen once, with approximately 2.9% in the top ten. The sample consisted of PBMCs. Receptors were obtained from a woman aged 25 to 39 in good health and CMV-seronegative. Each CDR3 is given without its conserved first and last residue.

j_call v_call cdr3_length cdr3_aa
TRBJ2-1 TRBV7-7 13 ASSLASGGYNEQF
TRBJ2-4 TRBV4-1 15 ASSHVLAGIVKNIQY
TRBJ2-5 TRBV5-8 15 ASSLVAGLPLGETQY
TRBJ2-5 TRBV19 11 ASSIVTGETQY
TRBJ2-1 TRBV7-2 14 ASSFGLAGTYNEQF
TRBJ2-7 TRBV7-9 13 ASSLGAFPVYEQY
TRBJ2-3 TRBV11-1 12 ASTRQPVTDTQY
TRBJ2-5 TRBV21-1 12 ASKLRQGAKTQY
TRBJ1-4 TRBV5-1 12 ASSLAQAPEKLF
TRBJ1-6 TRBV7-3 13 ASSLQGGENSPLH
TRBJ2-7 TRBV7-2 14 ASSLDWGGSGLEQY
TRBJ1-2 TRBV18 14 ASSPGTGGVVNGYT
TRBJ1-2 TRBV2 16 ASSYNRVRLGANYGYT
TRBJ2-2 TRBV28 16 ASRIKEGRGRGTGELF
TRBJ1-6 TRBV19 13 ASRGQGLYNSPLH
TRBJ2-2 TRBV9 11 ASSGEGTGELF
TRBJ2-7 TRBV27 14 ASSFSRRVTSYEQY
TRBJ1-1 TRBV7-9 10 SSSLLSTEAF
TRBJ2-7 TRBV11-1 10 AGSLNIGEQY
TRBJ2-7 TRBV5-1 12 ASSLDPGMYEQY
TRBJ2-7 TRBV19 11 ASSLGQGGEQY
TRBJ2-5 TRBV30 9 AWQGSETQY
TRBJ1-5 TRBV6-6 12 ACTGRGAGKPQH
TRBJ2-7 TRBV9 14 ASSGTSSGGAGEQY
TRBJ1-2 TRBV6-1 9 ASSGTGGDN
TRBJ2-7 TRBV4-1 12 ASSQAGGAYEQY
TRBJ2-1 TRBV4-1 13 ASSPRLAVHNEQF
TRBJ1-2 TRBV4-1 14 ASSQADTRKSYGYT
TRBJ2-1 TRBV7-2 11 ASSSRGGDEQF
TRBJ2-3 TRBV5-1 14 ASSLAGGDDTDTQY
TRBJ2-4 TRBV27 10 ASSDREDIQY
TRBJ2-7 TRBV18 15 ASSPKIGQVGSDEQY
TRBJ2-3 TRBV11-3 15 ASSPSLLAGGADTQY
TRBJ1-2 TRBV5-1 12 ASSLGGLGYGYT
TRBJ2-3 TRBV29-1 11 SVSTGGTDTQY
TRBJ2-7 TRBV5-1 10 ASRKTGYEQY
TRBJ2-1 TRBV6-4 12 ASSGGGAANEQF
TRBJ2-5 TRBV30 12 AWSKDRGPKTQY
TRBJ2-2 TRBV7-2 16 ASSPQTSGGAGTGELF
TRBJ2-1 TRBV28 13 ASSSGDSSYNEQF
TRBJ2-7 TRBV5-1 13 ASSLGQGIPYEQY
TRBJ2-5 TRBV11-2 10 ASSPRGEEQY
TRBJ2-7 TRBV4-1 12 ASSQGSGSYEQY
TRBJ2-5 TRBV12-5 9 ASGKRETQY
TRBJ1-4 TRBV6-5 14 ASSYGAGLGHEKLF
TRBJ2-3 TRBV27 17 ASSKGATSGPPSTDTQY
TRBJ1-1 TRBV4-2 12 ASSPPSLLAEAF
TRBJ1-1 TRBV6-1 13 ASSAMRQAHTEAF
TRBJ2-7 TRBV10-3 13 AISAPGTGVIEQY
TRBJ1-2 TRBV28 14 ASSLYRPAGAAGYT
TRBJ2-3 TRBV27 13 ASSFGGVSTDTQY
TRBJ2-5 TRBV5-6 15 ASSAEGRLAVGEAQY
TRBJ2-2 TRBV7-2 13 ASSLETGVTGELF